This TCR beta chain was sequenced during a study of blood T cells in healthy people across ages. Background on the study: Capture by template switching was about one barcoded beta molecule per two T cells.

The V gene's germline CDR1 is MNHEY and CDR2 SMNVEV (reference sequence). The CDR3 has 16 residues. The V and J ends lost 5 bases and 5 bases, in that order; junction bases with no gene match: 8. This clonotype was detected only a few times. Sample-barcoded 5' priming and a J-beta primer mix drove a second PCR of 7 to 11 cycles. Via MiXCR, TCRdb re-called the 5' RACE reads, giving one row per CDR3 protein. The data contain 600,000 or so distinct CDR3 sequences, around 48% of them seen just once; the ten biggest clones take up approximately 25%. The sequencing input was blood. The TCR sequence derives from a man of 80 years or more in good health. The V and J genes are TRBV27 and TRBJ2-5; 13 nucleotides agree with TRBD2. CDR3 DNA sequence: TGTGCCAGCAGTCCTAGACTAGCGGGAGGAGGGGAGACCCAGTACTTC. This translates into CASSPRLAGGGETQYF.